This record looks at one T cell receptor (beta chain) sequence and its context. The data belong to a study of cytomegalovirus exposure and HLA in healthy donors. V was clipped by 1 base and J by 4 bases, with 13 bases between them. The CDR3 length is 15 residues. CDR1 is MGHDK and CDR2 is SYGVNS in the germline V gene. Both 60 Vbeta primers and 13 Jbeta primers went into the PCR. TCRdb keeps only in-frame clones here, not all; method: immunoSEQ multiplex PCR. The table lists 90,000 to 120,000 clones, roughly 80% of them singletons. V and J are TRBV25-1 and TRBJ1-2, with a possible D match to TRBD1 (6 bases). This TCR was recovered from a young man in good health and CMV-seronegative. Sequenced material: PBMCs. CDR3 in DNA: TGTGCCAGCAGTGAATGGACGGGGGGGCTCTATGGCTACACCTTC. It encodes CASSEWTGGLYGYTF.